One T cell receptor beta chain is described in this entry. Its antigen is unknown. A split of CD4+ cells into CD45RA+ naive and CD45RA-negative memory subsets was performed. Some clones are missing from TCRdb's copy, which holds only in-frame ones; the method was immunoSEQ multiplex PCR. This repertoire shows a few million clones, roughly 93% found once; its top ten account for under 0.45%. V was trimmed by 8 bases and J by 7 bases, leaving 14 bases between them. The CDR3 has 12 residues. CDR1 is SNHLY and CDR2 is FYNNEI in the germline V gene. This sample was taken from a study of shared clonotypes between healthy human individuals. Study-level points and caveats: Of the naive CD4 clonotypes, approximately 5% were shared across several donors. Sampling included only blood; tissue repertoires likely differ.

This clonotype was sampled from a man between 18 and 29 years old in good health. Some clones in this sample may be carry-over from other donors' samples. Sequenced input: naive CD4+ T cells from PBMCs. The subset was: CD45RA+ positively selected. V and J are TRBV2 and TRBJ2-5; D tentatively reads TRBD1 or TRBD2 (7 bases each). The DNA for the CDR3 is TGTGCCAGCGGCAGGGGGGGTGGGACCCAGTACTTC. Residues: CASGRGGGTQYF.